This TCR beta chain was recovered during a study of blood T cell repertoires in COVID-19. Study-wide context: Collection of acute and convalescent COVID-19 samples took place in the United States, Italy and Spain.

Source study methods: Amplified reference gene primers provided the basis for estimating nucleated cell counts. The table came from immunoSEQ multiplex PCR; TCRdb's copy has only in-frame clones and leaves some out. V, J and clone size are taken as reported in that table, and D and trimming were inferred from the DNA itself. In the table there are 100,000 to 110,000 clones, 70% to 90% of which are singletons. The V gene's germline CDR1 is GTSNPN and CDR2 SVGIG (reference sequence). CDR3 size: 14 residues. Trimming stripped 4 bases from V and 5 bases from J, with 12 bases between. The receptor was isolated from a human donor in a cohort sampled during active COVID-19. The chain employs TRBV30 and TRBJ1-6; the D is unclear. Input material: peripheral blood. CDR3 amino acids: CAWTPGLDNSPLHF. DNA for the CDR3: TGTGCCTGGACCCCAGGTCTCGATAATTCACCCCTCCACTTT.